Listed below are T cell receptor beta chains from one sample, sequenced in a study of cytomegalovirus exposure and HLA in healthy donors. The protocol was immunoSEQ multiplex PCR, while the TCRdb copy is restricted to in-frame clones and leaves out a portion. The sample has tens of thousands of clones, around 96% seen once. The sample was PBMCs. The source is a man under 40 in good health and CMV-seropositive. Both conserved end residues are part of each CDR3. Each record gives: V gene, clone size, CDR3 length, D gene, J gene, CDR3 DNA, CDR3 protein. D genes are given only for firm matches. The size field is filled for only some rows; it gives once, few, many or a size class.

V: TRBV4-2; size: -; length: 18; D: -; J: TRBJ1-2; DNA: TGTGCCAGCAGCCAAGGGAGTCTGGGCCCGGGGGGGGATAATGGCTACACCTTC; CDR3: CASSQGSLGPGGDNGYTF
V: TRBV30; size: -; length: 13; D: -; J: TRBJ2-6; DNA: TGTGCCTGGAGTGTAGAGGGGGCCAACGTCCTGACTTTC; CDR3: CAWSVEGANVLTF
V: TRBV28; size: -; length: 13; D: -; J: TRBJ1-5; DNA: TGTGCCAGCTTTCAGGGGATCAATCAGCCCCAGCATTTT; CDR3: CASFQGINQPQHF
V: TRBV4-3; size: -; length: 19; D: TRBD1; J: TRBJ2-2; DNA: TGCGCCAGCAGCCAAGTTGGGACAGGGGCCTCCCCGAACACCGGGGAGCTGTTTTTT; CDR3: CASSQVGTGASPNTGELFF
V: TRBV6-4; size: -; length: 14; D: TRBD1; J: TRBJ2-3; DNA: TGTGCCAGCAGTGAGGGACAGGCCACAGATACGCAGTATTTT; CDR3: CASSEGQATDTQYF
V: TRBV5-8; size: -; length: 14; D: -; J: TRBJ2-7; DNA: TGTGCCAGCAGCTTCTTAGCGCTGATAGACGAGCAGTACTTC; CDR3: CASSFLALIDEQYF
V: TRBV6-6; size: -; length: 15; D: -; J: TRBJ1-1; DNA: TGTGCCAGCAGTTACTCGATCCCACGGGACACTGAAGCTTTCTTT; CDR3: CASSYSIPRDTEAFF
V: TRBV28; size: -; length: 17; D: TRBD2; J: TRBJ2-1; DNA: TGTGCCAGCAGTCATTTCCCACGGCGGGAGGTACGCGGTGAGCAGTTCTTC; CDR3: CASSHFPRREVRGEQFF
V: TRBV19; size: -; length: 12; D: -; J: TRBJ2-1; DNA: TGTGCCAGTAGTTCGCGCCGCAATGAGCAGTTCTTC; CDR3: CASSSRRNEQFF
V: TRBV5-1; size: -; length: 18; D: TRBD1; J: TRBJ2-5; DNA: TGCGCCAGCAGCCACCGGGACAGGGGGCGCGGGATGGAAGAGACCCAGTACTTC; CDR3: CASSHRDRGRGMEETQYF
V: TRBV7-2; size: -; length: 14; D: -; J: TRBJ1-1; DNA: TGTGCCAGCAGCTTTTCTCCACTTATTCCTGAAGCTTTCTTT; CDR3: CASSFSPLIPEAFF
V: TRBV2; size: -; length: 14; D: TRBD2; J: TRBJ2-5; DNA: TGTGCCAGCAGTACACTAGCGGTCGTTGAGACCCAGTACTTC; CDR3: CASSTLAVVETQYF
V: TRBV6-5; size: -; length: 14; D: -; J: TRBJ1-2; DNA: TGTGCCAGCAGTCCCCCCGGGACACAGGGTGGCTACACCTTC; CDR3: CASSPPGTQGGYTF
V: TRBV28; size: -; length: 19; D: TRBD1; J: TRBJ1-4; DNA: TGTGCCAGCAGCTCAACCATAGACAGGGGGCGCCTGGAAGGTGAAAAACTGTTTTTT; CDR3: CASSSTIDRGRLEGEKLFF
V: TRBV6-4; size: -; length: 13; D: -; J: TRBJ2-3; DNA: TGTGCCAGCAGTGACTCGCCGGTCGGTACGCAGTATTTT; CDR3: CASSDSPVGTQYF
V: TRBV6-6; size: -; length: 14; D: -; J: TRBJ1-2; DNA: TGTGCCAGCAGTTACTCTGGGCAGGGGAATGGCTACACCTTC; CDR3: CASSYSGQGNGYTF
V: TRBV2; size: -; length: 17; D: TRBD2; J: TRBJ2-1; DNA: TGTGCCAGCAGTGTTCTGTCGGGACTAGCGCCCTACAATGAGCAGTTCTTC; CDR3: CASSVLSGLAPYNEQFF
V: TRBV2; size: -; length: 14; D: TRBD1; J: TRBJ1-2; DNA: TGTGCCAGCAGGGGGACAGGGGGTGCCTATGGCTACACCTTC; CDR3: CASRGTGGAYGYTF
V: TRBV5-1; size: -; length: 13; D: TRBD1; J: TRBJ1-1; DNA: TGCGCCAGCCGGACAGGGCGGAACACTGAAGCTTTCTTT; CDR3: CASRTGRNTEAFF
V: TRBV29-1; size: large; length: 12; D: TRBD1; J: TRBJ2-7; DNA: TGCAGCGTCGGACAGGGGGCATACGAGCAGTACTTC; CDR3: CSVGQGAYEQYF
V: TRBV5-4; size: -; length: 19; D: TRBD2; J: TRBJ2-2; DNA: TGTGCCAGCAGCCCTATCCGGACTAGCGGGAGCTCGAACACCGGGGAGCTGTTTTTT; CDR3: CASSPIRTSGSSNTGELFF
V: TRBV5-4; size: once; length: 13; D: -; J: TRBJ2-7; DNA: TGTGCCAGCAGCTTGGAACAGACACACGAGCAGTACTTC; CDR3: CASSLEQTHEQYF
V: TRBV10-3; size: -; length: 13; D: -; J: TRBJ2-1; DNA: TGTGCCATCATTGCGGGACCAAACAATGAGCAGTTCTTC; CDR3: CAIIAGPNNEQFF
V: TRBV28; size: once; length: 12; D: -; J: TRBJ2-7; DNA: TGTGCCAGCAGTTCGACAGTCGACGAGCAGTACTTC; CDR3: CASSSTVDEQYF
V: TRBV30; size: -; length: 14; D: TRBD2; J: TRBJ2-7; DNA: TGTGCCTGGGGCAGACGGGGGGGTGACTACGAGCAGTACTTC; CDR3: CAWGRRGGDYEQYF
V: TRBV29-1; size: -; length: 14; D: TRBD1; J: TRBJ1-3; DNA: TGCAGCGCCCTAACAGGGGCTGATGGAAACACCATATATTTT; CDR3: CSALTGADGNTIYF
V: TRBV18; size: -; length: 14; D: -; J: TRBJ2-1; DNA: TGTGCCAGCTCACTTCAAGGGGCCTACAATGAGCAGTTCTTC; CDR3: CASSLQGAYNEQFF
V: TRBV5-1; size: -; length: 16; D: -; J: TRBJ2-4; DNA: TGCGCCAGCAGGCCGCACCGACAGGGAGGCAAAAACATTCAGTACTTC; CDR3: CASRPHRQGGKNIQYF
V: TRBV28; size: -; length: 12; D: -; J: TRBJ2-7; DNA: TGTGCCAGCAGTTTAGATTGGAGGGTTTGGTACTTC; CDR3: CASSLDWRVWYF
V: TRBV2; size: -; length: 12; D: TRBD1; J: TRBJ2-7; DNA: TGTGCCAGCAGGCGACAGGGCCACGAGCAGTACTTC; CDR3: CASRRQGHEQYF
V: TRBV9; size: once; length: 15; D: -; J: TRBJ1-1; DNA: TGTGCCAGCAGCGCGGGGGGAGGGGGGAACACTGAAGCTTTCTTT; CDR3: CASSAGGGGNTEAFF
V: TRBV4-3; size: -; length: 13; D: TRBD1; J: TRBJ2-1; DNA: TGCGCCAGCAGCCGTGAGGGGGCCGATGAGCAGTTCTTC; CDR3: CASSREGADEQFF
V: TRBV2; size: -; length: 14; D: -; J: TRBJ2-3; DNA: TGTGCCAGCAAGGGTAGAGGGCTCACAGATACGCAGTATTTT; CDR3: CASKGRGLTDTQYF
V: TRBV27; size: once; length: 15; D: TRBD1; J: TRBJ1-2; DNA: TGTGCCAGCAGTACGTACAGGGGGCGCAGGGATGGCTACACCTTC; CDR3: CASSTYRGRRDGYTF
V: TRBV6-5; size: -; length: 15; D: -; J: TRBJ1-3; DNA: TGTGCCAGCAGTCTTGACAGGTTCTCTGGAAACACCATATATTTT; CDR3: CASSLDRFSGNTIYF
V: TRBV29-1; size: once; length: 15; D: -; J: TRBJ2-2; DNA: TGCAGCGTTGCGGAAAAGACAGGGAGGAGCGGGGAGCTGTTTTTT; CDR3: CSVAEKTGRSGELFF
V: TRBV27; size: once; length: 17; D: TRBD2; J: TRBJ2-7; DNA: TGTGCCAGCAGTTCCCCCCTCCCGTCAGCGGGAGGTAACGAGCAGTACTTC; CDR3: CASSSPLPSAGGNEQYF
V: TRBV19; size: -; length: 14; D: -; J: TRBJ1-2; DNA: TGTGCCAGTAGTCCCCTGACAGGTGGCTATGGCTACACCTTC; CDR3: CASSPLTGGYGYTF
V: TRBV7-9; size: -; length: 15; D: TRBD2; J: TRBJ2-1; DNA: TGTGCCAGCAGCTTCTGGCTAGCGGGCCACAATGAGCAGTTCTTC; CDR3: CASSFWLAGHNEQFF
V: TRBV2; size: once; length: 15; D: -; J: TRBJ1-2; DNA: TGTGCCACCTCATCCGGGACCGCGGGACTTTATGGCTACACCTTC; CDR3: CATSSGTAGLYGYTF
V: TRBV6-1; size: -; length: 14; D: -; J: TRBJ1-5; DNA: TGTGCCAGCAGCAGGACAGATAGCAATCAGCCCCAGCATTTT; CDR3: CASSRTDSNQPQHF
V: TRBV12-5; size: -; length: 16; D: TRBD2; J: TRBJ2-3; DNA: TGTGCTAGTGGTTTGGGACTAGCGGGAGATGCGGATACGCAGTATTTT; CDR3: CASGLGLAGDADTQYF
V: TRBV5-1; size: -; length: 13; D: TRBD2; J: TRBJ2-7; DNA: TGCGCCAGCAGCTTGCCGGCGGGGGGCGAGCAGTACTTC; CDR3: CASSLPAGGEQYF
V: TRBV6-5; size: -; length: 15; D: TRBD1; J: TRBJ1-1; DNA: TGTGCCAGCAGTTACTCGAGGGGGCATTACACTGAAGCTTTCTTT; CDR3: CASSYSRGHYTEAFF
V: TRBV2; size: once; length: 13; D: TRBD2; J: TRBJ2-1; DNA: TGTGCCAGCGGGTGGTTCGGGAGGCACGAGCAGTTCTTC; CDR3: CASGWFGRHEQFF
V: TRBV27; size: -; length: 16; D: -; J: TRBJ1-2; DNA: TGTGCCAGCAGTCCCACCGCGGGACGGCGGGGCTATGGCTACACCTTC; CDR3: CASSPTAGRRGYGYTF
V: TRBV30; size: -; length: 11; D: -; J: TRBJ2-7; DNA: TGTGCCTGGAGCCCCGGGGTTTTCCCGTACTTC; CDR3: CAWSPGVFPYF
V: TRBV28; size: -; length: 13; D: -; J: TRBJ2-7; DNA: TGTGCCAGCACAGACGAGGCCACCTACGAGCAGTACTTC; CDR3: CASTDEATYEQYF
V: TRBV6-4; size: -; length: 15; D: TRBD2; J: TRBJ2-1; DNA: TGTGCCAGCAGTGACTCGGGCGGGGGGTACAATGAGCAGTTCTTC; CDR3: CASSDSGGGYNEQFF
V: TRBV4-2; size: -; length: 13; D: -; J: TRBJ1-2; DNA: TGTGCCAGCAGCCAAGATCCCGGGAATGGCTACACCTTC; CDR3: CASSQDPGNGYTF
V: TRBV2; size: -; length: 14; D: -; J: TRBJ2-5; DNA: TGTGCCAGCAGTCTGGAGGGTTTTGGTGAGACCCAGTACTTC; CDR3: CASSLEGFGETQYF
V: TRBV5-4; size: -; length: 13; D: TRBD2; J: TRBJ2-7; DNA: TGTGCCAGCAGCGCCGGACTAGCGTACGAGCAGTACTTC; CDR3: CASSAGLAYEQYF
V: TRBV4-2; size: -; length: 13; D: -; J: TRBJ2-1; DNA: TGTGCCAGCAGCAGACGGAGATACAATGAGCAGTTCTTC; CDR3: CASSRRRYNEQFF
V: TRBV29-1; size: -; length: 14; D: TRBD2; J: TRBJ2-1; DNA: TGCAGCGCCTTTAGCGGGACTGGACCCCATGAGCAGTTCTTC; CDR3: CSAFSGTGPHEQFF
V: TRBV29-1; size: -; length: 13; D: -; J: TRBJ2-2; DNA: TGCAGCGTCAAAAAAGGGGACACCGGGGAGCTGTTTTTT; CDR3: CSVKKGDTGELFF